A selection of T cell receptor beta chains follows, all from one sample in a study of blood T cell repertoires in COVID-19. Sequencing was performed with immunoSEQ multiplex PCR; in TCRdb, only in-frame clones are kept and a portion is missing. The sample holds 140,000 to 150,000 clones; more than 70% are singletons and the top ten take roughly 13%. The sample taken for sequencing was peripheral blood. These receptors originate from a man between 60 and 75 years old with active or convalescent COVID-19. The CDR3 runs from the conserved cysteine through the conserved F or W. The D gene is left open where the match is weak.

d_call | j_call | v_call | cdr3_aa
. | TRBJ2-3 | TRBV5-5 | CASIPSRGWTKDTQYF
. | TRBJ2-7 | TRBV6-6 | CASSYGTPWDEQYF
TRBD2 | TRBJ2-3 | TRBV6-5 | CASRSGTSGHTQYF
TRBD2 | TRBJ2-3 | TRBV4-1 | CASSQALAGASDTQYF
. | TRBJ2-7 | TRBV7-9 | CASSQGANEQYF
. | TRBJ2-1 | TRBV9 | CASSVSGSSYNEQFF
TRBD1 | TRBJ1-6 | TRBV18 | CASSPGQESPLHF
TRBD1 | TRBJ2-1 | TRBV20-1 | CSASPFDRGPSEQFF
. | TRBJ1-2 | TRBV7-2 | CASSLAGTSGYGYTF
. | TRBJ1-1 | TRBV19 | CASSVRRGNTEAFF
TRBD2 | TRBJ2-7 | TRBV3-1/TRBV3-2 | CASSLMNLAAYSYEQYF
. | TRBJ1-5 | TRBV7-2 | CASSFRYKSSNQPQHF
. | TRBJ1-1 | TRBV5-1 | CASLPSPDRNTEAFF
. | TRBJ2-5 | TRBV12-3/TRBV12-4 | CASRRLPQETQYF
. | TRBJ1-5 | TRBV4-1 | CASRSLGGDNQPQHF
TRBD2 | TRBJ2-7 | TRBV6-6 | CASKMTSGSLGQYF
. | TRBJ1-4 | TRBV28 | CASSFLRGLSTNEKLFF
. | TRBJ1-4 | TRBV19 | CASSILGSYEKLFF
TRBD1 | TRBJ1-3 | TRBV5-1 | CASSLGGTGVPGNTIYF
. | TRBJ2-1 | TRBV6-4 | CASRTPGLPSHEQFF
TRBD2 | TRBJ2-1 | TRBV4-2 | CASSQGTSGNNEQFF
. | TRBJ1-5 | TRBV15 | CATSSPWQGNQPQHF
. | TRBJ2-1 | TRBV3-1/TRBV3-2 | CASSQGTFEQFF
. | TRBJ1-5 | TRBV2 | CASAAYNSNQPQHF
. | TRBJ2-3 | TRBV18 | CASSPDSNTDTQYF
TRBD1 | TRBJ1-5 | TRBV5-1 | CASSLGDRNQPQHF
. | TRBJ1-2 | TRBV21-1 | CASSVPKALGQARGYTF
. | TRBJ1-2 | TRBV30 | CAWSGDSGGYGYTF
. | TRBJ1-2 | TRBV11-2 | CASSLSRTDYGYTF
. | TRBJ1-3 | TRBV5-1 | CASSSENYGNTIYF
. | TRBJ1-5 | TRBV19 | CASRQGLGNQPQHF
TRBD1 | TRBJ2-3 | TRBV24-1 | CATSAGVAGGSDTQYF
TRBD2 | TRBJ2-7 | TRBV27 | CASSPLAGGPVHEQYF
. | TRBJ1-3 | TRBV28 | CASSLARHTIYF
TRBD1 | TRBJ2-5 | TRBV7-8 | CASSLDPGGRRETQYF
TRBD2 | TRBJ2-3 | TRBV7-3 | CASSSAGSSTDTQYF
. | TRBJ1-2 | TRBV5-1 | CASSLPGVDYGYTF
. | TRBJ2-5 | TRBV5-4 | CASSLVAAPQETQYF
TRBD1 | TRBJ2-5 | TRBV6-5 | CASSTGVLETQYF
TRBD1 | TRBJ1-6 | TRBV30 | CAWRPAGTGYSPLHF
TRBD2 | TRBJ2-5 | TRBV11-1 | CASSLSGRAEETQYF
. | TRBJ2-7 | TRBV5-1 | CASSLSGTGYEQYF
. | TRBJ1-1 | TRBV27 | CASIKIGFAEAFF
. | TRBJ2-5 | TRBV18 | CASSPREASETQYF
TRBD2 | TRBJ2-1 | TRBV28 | CASRPSTSGNNEQFF
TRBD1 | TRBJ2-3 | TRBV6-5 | CASHSQGWSTDTQYF
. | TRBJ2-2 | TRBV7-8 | CASSLGLAGAGELFF
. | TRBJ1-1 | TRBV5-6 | CASSPRIYTEAFF
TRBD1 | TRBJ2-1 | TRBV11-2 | CASSLVNRGSYNEQFF
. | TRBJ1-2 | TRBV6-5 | CASSRQENYGYTF
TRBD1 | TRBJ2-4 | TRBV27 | CASSFGTGENIQYF
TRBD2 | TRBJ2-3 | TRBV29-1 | CSVAGSSGRTDTQYF
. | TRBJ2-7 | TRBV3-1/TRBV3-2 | CASSQGWATYEQYF
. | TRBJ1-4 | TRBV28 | CASSPTRGLEGKLFF
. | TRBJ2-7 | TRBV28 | CASLSPNSYEQYF
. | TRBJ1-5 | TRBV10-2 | CASGAGSNQPQHF
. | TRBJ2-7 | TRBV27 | CASSLSGGSYEQYF
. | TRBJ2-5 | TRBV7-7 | CASSAGLRGETQYF
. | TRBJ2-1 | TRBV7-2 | CASSAYRVNEQFF
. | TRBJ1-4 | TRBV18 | CASSPLPQGPGATNEKLFF